These 22 T cell receptor beta chains originate from one sample sequenced in a study of blood T cell repertoires in COVID-19. Clones were read by immunoSEQ multiplex PCR, and TCRdb kept only the in-frame ones, dropping some. The sample carries approximately 250,000 clones, roughly 88% recorded once. Sequenced input: PBMCs or T cells enriched from blood (not recorded which). Receptors originate from a woman in her thirties or forties with acute COVID-19.

The chain is built from TRBV5-5 and TRBJ2-7; a weak D match, TRBD2 (6 bases). This CDR3 has 14 residues. The V end lost 3 bases, the J end lost 6 bases, and 16 bases lay between the germline ends. Germline lookup yields CDR1 SGHKS and CDR2 YYEKEE (reference sequence). CDR3 nucleotides: TGTGCCAGCAGCTCCGTCGGGGGTCGAGGCGAGCAGTACTTC. Residues: CASSSVGGRGEQYF.

A word on this clone: The sample has other DNA sequences that encode this CDR3 too. V is TRBV6-5 and J is TRBJ1-1; no clear D. The CDR3 sequence is 15 residues long. Germline CDR1 and CDR2: MNHEY and SVGAGI. With 0 bases removed from V and 0 bases from J, the gap between germline ends came to 8 bases. CDR3 region: CASSYSPGLNTEAFF. The CDR3 DNA is TGTGCCAGCAGTTACTCTCCAGGATTGAACACTGAAGCTTTCTTT.

There are a few counts of this clone. The gene calls are TRBV7-2 and TRBJ2-5; D perhaps matches TRBD2 (6 bases). Germline V gene lookup returns CDR1 SGHTA and CDR2 FQGNSA. Between the trimmed V and J ends, which lost 5 bases and 3 bases, there was a span of 16 bases. This CDR3 spans 15 amino acids. Written as DNA, the CDR3 is TGTGCCAGCAGCCTCCAACCACTAGCCAAAGAGACCCAGTACTTC. Encoded protein: CASSLQPLAKETQYF.

The count of this clone is one. V is TRBV24-1 and J is TRBJ2-1; D not certain. The CDR3 is made up of 14 amino acids. The V end was cut by 7 bases, the J end by 7 bases, with 16 bases between. Looked up from germline, CDR1 is KGHDR and CDR2 is SFDVKD. The CDR3 sequence is CATSPRTGANEQFF. CDR3 in DNA: TGTGCCACCAGCCCGCGTACGGGTGCAAATGAGCAGTTCTTC.

The chain links TRBV7-2 to TRBJ1-3, with TRBD1 matching over 7 bases. The germline V gene encodes CDR1 SGHTA and CDR2 FQGNSA. The CDR3 sequence is 16 residues long. The trim removed 0 bases at V and 3 bases at J, leaving 5 bases unmatched. The CDR3, as DNA: TGTGCCAGCAGCTTAGCGGGACAGTCCATTGGAAACACCATATATTTT. It encodes CASSLAGQSIGNTIYF.

V usage is TRBV6-5 and J usage is TRBJ1-5; 9 nucleotides align to TRBD1. Per germline, CDR1 MNHEY and CDR2 SVGAGI. The CDR3 length is 14 residues. J gave up 11 bases and V 7 bases, and 12 bases lay outside the gene matches. The CDR3 DNA reads TGTGCCAGCAAGCCGGGACAGGGTAACTTGGCCCAGCATTTT. Its translation: CASKPGQGNLAQHF.

The J gene is TRBJ2-3, the V gene TRBV5-4; 14 nucleotides agree with TRBD2. Looked up from germline, CDR1 is SGHNT and CDR2 is YYREEE (reference sequence). The CDR3 sequence is 16 residues long. Trimming took 7 bases from V and 6 from J; bases not matched to a gene: 10. The CDR3 protein is CASPGTSGSGVDTQYF. The CDR3 bases are TGTGCCAGCCCCGGGACTAGCGGGAGTGGTGTCGATACGCAGTATTTT.

The chain uses TRBV6-2 or TRBV6-3 and TRBJ1-5; possible D gene TRBD1, 5 bases. Trimming removed 4 bases from V and 3 bases from J, with 13 bases in between. Germline V gene data show CDR1 as MNHEY and CDR2 as SVGEGT. CDR3 length: 15 amino acids. As DNA, the CDR3 is TGTGCCAGCAGTTCCCGGGGGGGGGACAATCAGCCCCAGCATTTT. Translation: CASSSRGGDNQPQHF.

This clone was observed once. The chain is built from TRBV18 and TRBJ1-1; 10 bases align to TRBD1. V gave up 0 bases and J gave up 0 bases; unmatched junction bases: 10. Looked up from germline, CDR1 is KGHSH and CDR2 is LQKENI. The CDR3 is made up of 19 amino acids. The CDR3 coding sequence is TGTGCCAGCTCACCACCGGGGAGCGGGACAGGGGATATGAACACTGAAGCTTTCTTT. Translating it yields CASSPPGSGTGDMNTEAFF.

The gene calls are TRBV12-3 or TRBV12-4 and TRBJ2-3; 9 nucleotides align to TRBD1. The CDR3 extends over 11 amino acids. The V gene end was trimmed by 8 bases and the J gene end by 13 bases; junction bases not matched to a gene: 7. CDR3 amino acids: CASFYRDREYF. The CDR3 DNA reads as TGTGCCAGCTTTTACCGGGACAGGGAGTATTTT.

This clone is a singleton in its sample. The chain couples TRBV5-1 to TRBJ1-1; a weak D match, TRBD1 (5 bases). Per the germline V gene, CDR1 is SGHRS and CDR2 is YFSETQ. V lost 6 bases and J 5 bases, leaving 17 bases between the germline ends. The CDR3 sequence is 14 residues long. CDR3 sequence: CASTLGGTETEAFF. Here the CDR3 DNA reads TGCGCCAGCACTTTGGGGGGTACAGAAACTGAAGCTTTCTTT.

In this sample, this clone turned up once. The rearrangement links TRBV5-1 to TRBJ1-1, with D possibly being TRBD1 (6 bases). Between the trimmed V and J ends, which lost 3 bases and 0 bases, there was a span of 6 bases. This CDR3 has 13 amino acids. Germline assignment: CDR1 SGHRS and CDR2 YFSETQ. The CDR3 protein is CASSSGVNTEAFF. CDR3 nucleotides: TGCGCCAGCAGCTCAGGGGTGAACACTGAAGCTTTCTTT.

This chain links TRBV10-3 with TRBJ2-7, with a possible D match to TRBD2 (5 bases). The CDR3 covers 13 residues. The V gene lost 5 bases and the J gene lost 3 bases, with 11 bases spanning the gap. Germline lookup yields CDR1 ENHRY and CDR2 SYGVKD. The CDR3 region has the DNA TGTGCCATCAGTCCGGCTGGAGGCTACGAGCAGTACGTC. It yields the protein CAISPAGGYEQYV.

The J gene is TRBJ1-4, the V gene TRBV5-1; the D is unclear. The V gene's germline CDR1 is SGHRS and CDR2 YFSETQ. The CDR3 spans 15 residues. Trimming removed 4 bases from V and 7 bases from J, with 17 bases in between. DNA for the CDR3: TGCGCCAGCAGCCCGGGTGCCACCGGCGGTGAAAAACTGTTTTTT. This gives the protein CASSPGATGGEKLFF. Full variable domain (remainder filled in from reference TRBV5-1 and TRBJ1-4): KAGVTQTPRYLIKTRGQQVTLSCSPISGHRSVSWYQQTPGQGLQFLFEYFSETQRNKGNFPGRFSGRQFSNSRSEMNVSTLELGDSALYLCASSPGATGGEKLFFGSGTQLSVL.

The V gene is TRBV7-9, the J gene TRBJ1-1; D is perhaps TRBD1 (5 bases). This CDR3 region has 11 residues. Trimming cost V 5 bases and J 11 bases, with 12 bases left between them. The germline gives CDR1 SEHNR, CDR2 FQNEAQ (reference sequence). The CDR3 region has the DNA TGTGCCAGCAGCACGGGACTTGGGGCTTTCTTT. It codes for CASSTGLGAFF.

This chain uses TRBV2 with TRBJ1-2, with D uncertain. The CDR3 has 14 amino acids. The V gene's germline CDR1 is SNHLY and CDR2 FYNNEI. Deletions cut 6 bases from V and 1 base from J, with 12 bases between. The CDR3, as DNA: TGTGCCAGCAGCGCAGACACCTTTAACTATGGCTACACCTTC. This codes for CASSADTFNYGYTF.

The V and J genes are TRBV9 and TRBJ1-1; D might be TRBD1 (6 bases). The CDR3 spans 15 residues. Between the trimmed V and J ends, which lost 1 base and 3 bases, there was a span of 13 bases. Germline V gene sequence: CDR1 SGDLS, CDR2 YYNGEE. CDR3 sequence (DNA): TGTGCCAGCAGCGTAAAGGCAGGGGTCGACACTGAAGCTTTCTTT. Amino acids: CASSVKAGVDTEAFF. Based on the CDR3 plus reference TRBV9 and TRBJ1-1, the full variable domain is DSGVTQTPKHLITATGQRVTLRCSPRSGDLSVYWYQQSLDQGLQFLIQYYNGEERAKGNILERFSAQQFPDLHSELNLSSLELGDSALYFCASSVKAGVDTEAFFGQGTRLTVV.

V usage is TRBV6-1 and J usage is TRBJ1-5; no definite D call. V lost 3 bases to trimming and J lost 7 bases, with 13 bases between them. Germline CDR1 is MNHNS and CDR2 is SASEGT. The CDR3 consists of 14 residues. CDR3: CASSEGLGGQPQHF. As DNA, the CDR3 is TGTGCCAGCAGTGAGGGGTTAGGAGGCCAGCCCCAGCATTTT.

V gene TRBV19 combines with J gene TRBJ2-3; possibly TRBD1 for D (6 bases). Looked up from germline, CDR1 is LNHDA and CDR2 is SQIVND (reference sequence). The CDR3 is made up of 14 amino acids. V shed 6 bases and J shed 5 bases, with 15 bases lying between them. CDR3 protein: CASSLRRGGDTQYF. The CDR3 region has the DNA TGTGCCAGTAGCCTCAGAAGAGGGGGAGATACGCAGTATTTT. Complete variable domain (other parts from reference TRBV19 and TRBJ2-3): DGGITQSPKYLFRKEGQNVTLSCEQNLNHDAMYWYRQDPGQGLRLIYYSQIVNDFQKGDIAEGYSVSREKKESFPLTVTSAQKNPTAFYLCASSLRRGGDTQYFGPGTRLTVL.

The chain recombines TRBV30 with TRBJ1-2, with D uncertain. Germline assignment: CDR1 GTSNPN and CDR2 SVGIG (reference sequence). This CDR3 contains 13 residues. V gave up 2 bases and J gave up 4 bases, with 11 bases separating them. Written as DNA, the CDR3 is TGTGCCTGGAGTCCAGGCATCGGCTATGGCTACACCTTC. Translating it yields CAWSPGIGYGYTF.

The rearrangement uses TRBV5-1 and TRBJ1-1, with D uncertain. Germline CDR1 reads SGHRS; CDR2 reads YFSETQ. Trimming left V 0 bases short and J 5 bases short, with 8 bases between. The CDR3 has 13 amino acids. Here the CDR3 reads CASSLAAGTEAFF. CDR3 DNA sequence: TGCGCCAGCAGCTTGGCCGCAGGAACTGAAGCTTTCTTT.

The chain combines TRBV19 with TRBJ1-2, with no clear D. Looked up from germline, CDR1 is LNHDA and CDR2 is SQIVND (reference sequence). With 5 bases removed from V and 1 base from J, the gap between germline ends came to 11 bases. The CDR3 sequence is 14 residues long. The CDR3 protein is CASSPTKNNYGYTF. The CDR3 nucleotides are TGTGCCAGTAGTCCAACAAAAAATAACTATGGCTACACCTTC. Filled out from reference TRBV19 and TRBJ1-2, the complete variable domain reads DGGITQSPKYLFRKEGQNVTLSCEQNLNHDAMYWYRQDPGQGLRLIYYSQIVNDFQKGDIAEGYSVSREKKESFPLTVTSAQKNPTAFYLCASSPTKNNYGYTFGSGTRLTVV.